This TCR beta chain emerged from a study of cytomegalovirus exposure and HLA in healthy donors (dated by TCRdb to about 2017). Regarding the study in general: According to a later analysis, the 120 or so validation repertoires were produced on the same platform as the 666 repertoires of the first cohort. The study was designed to test whether signatures of past pathogen exposure could be identified by cataloging public T cell receptors. High-throughput TCR immunosequencing, statistical association of individual TCRs with disease status, and machine learning were combined to predict cytomegalovirus infection status. Besides the first cohort of about 730 subjects, a separate validation cohort made up of 95 to 150 different subjects was used.

Study-wide findings and limitations: Most TCR sequences were seen in very few donors, while some public TCRs were found in many individuals. In vitro tests confirmed that a few of the cytomegalovirus-associated TCR beta chains recognize cytomegalovirus antigens. The validation cohort had no HLA typing available for a later analysis, so co-occurrence within that cohort was assessed over all 120 or so repertoires. The authors suggested that the approach could potentially be extended to other disease states and immunological phenotypes. A later analysis found that TCRs clustered in the first cohort also tended to co-occur in the roughly 120 validation repertoires, with approximately 94% of cluster scores above 0. The classifier was reported to diagnose cytomegalovirus status with high specificity and sensitivity in both the original cohort and the validation cohort. The study listed around 160 TCR beta chains as associated with cytomegalovirus.

The donors were included in the validation cohort of over a hundred subjects, a group kept apart from the roughly 670-subject first cohort. The germline V gene yields SGHDN for CDR1 and FVKESK for CDR2. Trimming removed 2 bases from V and 3 bases from J, leaving 3 bases between the germline ends. Including the terminal cysteine and phenylalanine, the CDR3 comprises 12 residues. The sequence is cut down to CDR3 DNA, 36 bases in frame from base 1. The library was obtained by the immunoSEQ multiplex PCR assay. The authors' analysis ran thus. A statistical classification framework was developed to diagnose cytomegalovirus status using the catalog of TCR beta chain sequences. The source is immuneACCESS, and TCRdb retained only in-frame sequences with V and J called. Part of the clones is not carried over; for the studies checked, unresolved V genes explain less than half of this, and the remainder is unexplained. V and J calls and clone size are as listed in that table; D and trimming were resolved from the DNA. The sample table lists fewer than 200,000 clones, roughly 86% of them with a count of one. The ten largest make up less than 3.5% of the sample.

A note on this clone: Its antigen is currently not known. Qualities for individual bases were not recorded, and no much larger clone is one base off.

Sequencing used PBMCs. Recombination connected TRBV14 to TRBJ2-3, with the D gene call left open. This receptor was taken from a young man in good health and CMV-seropositive. The DNA is TGTGCCAGCAGCCAACTTACAGATACGCAGTATTTT. This encodes CASSQLTDTQYF.